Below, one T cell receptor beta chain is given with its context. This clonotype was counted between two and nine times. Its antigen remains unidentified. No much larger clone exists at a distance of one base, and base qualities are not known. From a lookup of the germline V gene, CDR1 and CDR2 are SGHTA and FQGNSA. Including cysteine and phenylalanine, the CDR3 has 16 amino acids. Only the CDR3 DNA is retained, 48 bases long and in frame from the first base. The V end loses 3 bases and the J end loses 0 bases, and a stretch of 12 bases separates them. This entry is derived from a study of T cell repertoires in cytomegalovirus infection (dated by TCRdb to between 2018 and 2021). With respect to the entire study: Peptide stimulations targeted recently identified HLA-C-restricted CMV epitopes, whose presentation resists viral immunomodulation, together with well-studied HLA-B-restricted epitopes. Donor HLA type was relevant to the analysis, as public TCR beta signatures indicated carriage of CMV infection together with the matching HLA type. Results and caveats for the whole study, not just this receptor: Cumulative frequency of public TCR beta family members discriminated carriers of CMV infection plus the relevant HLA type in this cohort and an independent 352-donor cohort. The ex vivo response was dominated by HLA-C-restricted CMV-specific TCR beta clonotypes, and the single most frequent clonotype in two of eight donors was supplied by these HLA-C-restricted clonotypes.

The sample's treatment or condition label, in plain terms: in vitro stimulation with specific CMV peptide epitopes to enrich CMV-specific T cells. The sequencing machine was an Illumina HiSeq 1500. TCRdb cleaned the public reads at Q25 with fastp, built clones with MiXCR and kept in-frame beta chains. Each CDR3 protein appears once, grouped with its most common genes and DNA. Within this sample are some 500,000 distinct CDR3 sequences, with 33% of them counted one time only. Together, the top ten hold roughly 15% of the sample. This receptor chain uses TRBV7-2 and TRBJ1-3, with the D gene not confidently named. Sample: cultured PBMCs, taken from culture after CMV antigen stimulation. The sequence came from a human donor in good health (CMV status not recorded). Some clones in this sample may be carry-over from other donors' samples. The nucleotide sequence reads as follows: TGTGCCAGCAGCTTCGACCCCGGGATCTCTGGAAACACCATATATTTT. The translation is CASSFDPGISGNTIYF. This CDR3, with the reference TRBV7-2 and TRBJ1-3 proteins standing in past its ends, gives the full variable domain GAGVSQSPSNKVTEKGKDVELRCDPISGHTALYWYRQSLGQGLEFLIYFQGNSAPDKSGLPSDRFSAERTGGSVSTLTIQRTQQEDSAVYLCASSFDPGISGNTIYFGEGSWLTVV.